Presented here are 17 T cell receptor beta chains from one specimen sequenced in a study of blood T cells in healthy people across ages. Together with a sample-barcoded 5' primer, a J-beta primer mix was included in a second PCR lasting about 7 to 11 cycles. TCRdb re-derived calls from the 5' RACE reads in MiXCR, one entry per CDR3 protein. This sample has about 640,000 distinct CDR3 sequences; approximately 30% occur once, and the top ten carry approximately 14%. The material sequenced was blood. The receptors originated from a woman of 80 years or more in good health.

In this sample, this clonotype turned up many times. The chain links TRBV2 to TRBJ2-1; maybe TRBD2 (7 bases). Trimming cost V 6 bases and J 7 bases, with 13 bases left between them. The CDR3 sequence is 13 residues long. Germline V gene data show CDR1 as SNHLY and CDR2 as FYNNEI. The CDR3 coding sequence is TGTGCCAGCAGCGTGAGGGGGGGTAATGAGCAGTTCTTC. This translates into CASSVRGGNEQFF.

This clonotype was seen once. The rearrangement links TRBV20-1 to TRBJ1-2; D is possibly TRBD1 (5 bases). The CDR3 covers 13 residues. V was shortened by 0 bases and J by 8 bases, with 13 bases between the two germline ends. From germline, CDR1 is DFQATT and CDR2 SNEGSKA (reference sequence). CDR3 residues: CSARDLGDRGYTF. For the CDR3, the DNA is TGCAGTGCTAGAGATCTGGGGGATCGGGGCTACACCTTC.

The table lists this clonotype with a few counts. This could be a read error, since a much larger clone is one nucleotide away. The chain recombines TRBV5-6 with TRBJ2-7, with D hard to call. The DNA end is more similar to TRBJ2-5, so the J call may be wrong. CDR3 length: 13 amino acids. Germline loops: CDR1 SGHDT, CDR2 YYEEEE. CDR3 nucleotides: TGTGCCAGCAGCTTGGGCCAGGCCGGGACCCAGTACTTC. Its protein product is CASSLGQAGTQYF.

This clonotype was detected many times. The genes are TRBV7-8 and TRBJ2-6; TRBD1 matches at 12 bases. After removal of 5 bases from V and 4 bases from J, the junction contained 9 bases not matched to a gene. This CDR3 has 18 amino acids. The germline V gene encodes CDR1 SGHVS and CDR2 FQNEAQ. This CDR3 is CASSDRDRGQKGANVLTF. The CDR3 DNA sequence: TGTGCCAGCAGCGACCGGGACAGGGGGCAAAAAGGGGCCAACGTCCTGACTTTC.

The chain has TRBV4-1 and TRBJ2-1; TRBD2 matches 13 bases. CDR1 and CDR2 from the germline V gene are MGHRA and YSYEKL. With V trimmed by 3 bases and J by 0 bases, 5 bases remained unmatched. The CDR3 totals 18 residues. CDR3 nucleotides: TGCGCCAGCAGCCACCTACTAGCGGGGGGGCCCTCCTACAATGAGCAGTTCTTC. Its protein is CASSHLLAGGPSYNEQFF.

This clonotype has a handful of counts. This may be a read error: a much more frequent sequence differs by one nucleotide. The chain carries TRBV15 and TRBJ2-1; 8 bases align to TRBD2. In germline, CDR1 is LNHNV, CDR2 YYDKDF (reference sequence). After removal of 0 bases from V and 9 bases from J, the junction contained 10 bases not matched to a gene. The CDR3 covers 16 residues. The CDR3 sequence: CATSRDRAGVGSEQFF. In nucleotides, the CDR3 is TGTGCCACCAGCAGAGATCGAGCGGGGGTCGGGAGTGAGCAGTTCTTC.

This clonotype was detected many times. The chain links TRBV30 to TRBJ1-4, with D possibly being TRBD1 (6 bases). V was shortened by 3 bases and J by 7 bases, with 21 bases between the two germline ends. The CDR3 spans 16 residues. The germline gives CDR1 GTSNPN, CDR2 SVGIG (reference sequence). The CDR3 DNA is TGTGCCTGGAGAGGTTTACAGGGAGCCGCCGGTGAAAAACTGTTTTTT. Its translation is CAWRGLQGAAGEKLFF.

The sample holds a few counts of this clonotype. The chain recombines TRBV30 with TRBJ1-6, with unresolved D. CDR1 GTSNPN and CDR2 SVGIG come from the germline V gene (reference sequence). Trimming shortened V by 3 bases and J by 1 base, and 4 bases separated the two germline ends. The CDR3 spans 13 residues. The DNA of the CDR3 is TGTGCCTGGAGGGATTCCTATAATTCACCCCTCCACTTT. It specifies CAWRDSYNSPLHF.

Note on this clonotype: Since a much larger clone is just one base distant, this may be a read error. The rearrangement joins TRBV7-2 to TRBJ2-1; 8 bases match TRBD1. After removal of 5 bases from V and 10 bases from J, the junction contained 13 bases not matched to a gene. In germline, CDR1 is SGHTA, CDR2 FQGNSA. The CDR3 length is 15 residues. The CDR3 region is CASSETGTGWNEQFF. CDR3 DNA: TGTGCCAGCAGCGAAACCGGGACAGGTTGGAACGAGCAGTTCTTC.

The V gene is TRBV6-2 or TRBV6-3, the J gene TRBJ1-1; the match to TRBD1 covers 8 bases. The CDR3 length is 15 residues. Per the germline V gene, CDR1 is MNHEY and CDR2 is SVGEGT. V was clipped by 7 bases and J by 2 bases; unmatched bases: 9. The CDR3 protein is CASTEDRGDNTEAFF. The CDR3, as DNA: TGTGCCAGCACAGAAGACAGGGGCGATAACACTGAAGCTTTCTTT.

V usage is TRBV20-1 and J usage is TRBJ2-3; tentatively, D is TRBD2 (6 bases). The germline V gene encodes CDR1 DFQATT and CDR2 SNEGSKA (reference sequence). The CDR3 loop spans 12 amino acids. V lost 8 bases and J 1 base, leaving 10 bases between the germline ends. The CDR3 region has the DNA TGCAGTCGAGCGGGCGGCACAGATACGCAGTATTTT. It codes for CSRAGGTDTQYF.

The sample holds a few counts of this clonotype. V is TRBV7-9 and J is TRBJ1-1; possibly TRBD1 for D (5 bases). The CDR3 extends over 14 amino acids. V was pared by 5 bases and J by 4 bases, with 14 bases between. The germline gives CDR1 SEHNR, CDR2 FQNEAQ (reference sequence). CDR3 region: CASSLPGGSTEAFF. As DNA, the CDR3 is TGTGCCAGCAGCCTACCGGGGGGGTCCACTGAAGCTTTCTTT.

This chain connects TRBV20-1 to TRBJ1-1; no firm D call. Germline CDR1 DFQATT, CDR2 SNEGSKA (reference sequence). Trimming removed 8 bases from V and 6 bases from J, with 16 bases in between. The length of the CDR3 is 12 residues. CDR3 amino acids: CSSYRGRSEAFF. The CDR3 coding sequence is TGCAGTTCATACAGAGGGAGGTCTGAAGCTTTCTTT.

As for this clonotype: A much larger clone sits a single nucleotide away, making a read error possible. The chain couples TRBV28 to TRBJ2-7; D call uncertain. The CDR3 is made up of 14 amino acids. Germline lookup yields CDR1 MDHEN and CDR2 SYDVKM. The CDR3 region is CASSLSDFFYERYF. The DNA of the CDR3 is TGTGCCAGCAGTTTATCAGATTTCTTCTACGAGCGGTACTTC.

The rearrangement joins TRBV20-1 to TRBJ2-1; TRBD2 matches 15 bases. CDR3 size: 15 residues. Germline trimming cut 5 bases from V and 9 bases from J; bases unmatched to any gene: 8. Per the germline V gene, CDR1 is DFQATT and CDR2 is SNEGSKA (reference sequence). The chain's CDR3 is CSAQRGLAGGTEQFF. CDR3 sequence (DNA): TGCAGTGCTCAGCGTGGACTAGCGGGAGGGACTGAGCAGTTCTTC.

A word on this clonotype: One end of the junction fails to match germline, which may point to a read error. The genes are TRBV4-3 and TRBJ2-6; 7 positions match TRBD2. The CDR3 has 17 amino acids. Per the germline V gene, CDR1 is LGHNA and CDR2 is YSLEER. The chain's CDR3 is CASSQELLRTRANVRTF. DNA for the CDR3: TGCGCCAGCAGCCAAGAACTTCTAAGGACTAGGGCCAACGTCCGGACTTTC.

A word on this clonotype: A much larger clonotype is one base distant, so this may be a read error. This rearrangement joins TRBV24-1 to TRBJ2-1; perhaps TRBD2 as D (5 bases). The better agreement between TRBJ2-7 and the DNA end casts doubt on the J call. CDR1 KGHDR and CDR2 SFDVKD come from the germline V gene. The CDR3 runs 15 residues. CDR3 residues: CATSDLLRGRNEQYF. The CDR3 DNA sequence: TGTGCCACCAGTGATTTGCTCCGGGGAAGGAATGAGCAGTACTTC.